Listed below are T cell receptor beta chains from one sample, sequenced in a study of graft-versus-host responses after intestinal transplantation. No antigen has been assigned to these receptors. Method: immunoSEQ multiplex PCR; TCRdb's copy keeps in-frame clones and lacks some. The table shows 30,000 to 40,000 clones, with over 85% occurring only once. This material consisted of unstimulated CD8+ T cells sorted from spleen or lymph node cells, taken before transplant. These receptors came from a human donor who was the organ donor for an intestinal transplant. Each CDR3 is given without its conserved first and last residue. D genes are given only for firm matches. The size of a clone is reported for some rows only, either as once, few or many, or as a class for expanded clones.

abundance: once; d_gene: NA; v_gene: TRBV5-5; j_gene: TRBJ1-2; CDR3aa: ASSLGDSPGYT
abundance: NA; d_gene: NA; v_gene: TRBV18; j_gene: TRBJ2-3; CDR3aa: ASSPLSRGRPSTDTQY
abundance: NA; d_gene: NA; v_gene: TRBV19; j_gene: TRBJ1-2; CDR3aa: ASSIPGDLGFGYT
abundance: NA; d_gene: TRBD1; v_gene: TRBV27; j_gene: TRBJ1-1; CDR3aa: ASSETGWKTEAF
abundance: NA; d_gene: TRBD1; v_gene: TRBV27; j_gene: TRBJ2-7; CDR3aa: ASSSDREVDLYGQY
abundance: NA; d_gene: TRBD2; v_gene: TRBV2; j_gene: NA; CDR3aa: ASISGRAFYEQY
abundance: NA; d_gene: NA; v_gene: TRBV28; j_gene: TRBJ2-3; CDR3aa: ASSLYGRSTDTQY
abundance: NA; d_gene: NA; v_gene: TRBV2; j_gene: TRBJ2-3; CDR3aa: ASSEAHGGTDTQY
abundance: NA; d_gene: NA; v_gene: TRBV5-4; j_gene: TRBJ1-1; CDR3aa: ASSPTANTEAF
abundance: NA; d_gene: NA; v_gene: TRBV5-1; j_gene: TRBJ2-1; CDR3aa: ASSFELAIDEQF
abundance: once; d_gene: TRBD2; v_gene: TRBV7-3; j_gene: TRBJ2-3; CDR3aa: ASSLLAGADTQY
abundance: few; d_gene: NA; v_gene: TRBV9; j_gene: TRBJ2-1; CDR3aa: ASSEEGARNEQF
abundance: NA; d_gene: TRBD2; v_gene: TRBV4-1; j_gene: TRBJ2-3; CDR3aa: ASSGTGLAGLSTDTQY
abundance: NA; d_gene: NA; v_gene: TRBV7-6; j_gene: TRBJ2-1; CDR3aa: ASSLAAEQF
abundance: NA; d_gene: TRBD2; v_gene: TRBV6-4; j_gene: TRBJ2-7; CDR3aa: ASSEGLAGGHDEQY
abundance: NA; d_gene: NA; v_gene: TRBV5-1; j_gene: TRBJ2-1; CDR3aa: ASSLAAETYNEQF
abundance: NA; d_gene: TRBD2; v_gene: TRBV6-6; j_gene: TRBJ2-1; CDR3aa: ASSYWEGRGDEQF
abundance: once; d_gene: NA; v_gene: TRBV28; j_gene: TRBJ1-1; CDR3aa: AARRDPQEAF
abundance: NA; d_gene: NA; v_gene: TRBV2; j_gene: TRBJ2-5; CDR3aa: ASSVSPWDYQETQY
abundance: once; d_gene: TRBD2; v_gene: TRBV11-2; j_gene: TRBJ2-2; CDR3aa: ASSQGLRDTGELF
abundance: NA; d_gene: NA; v_gene: TRBV6-5; j_gene: TRBJ2-2; CDR3aa: ASSYGAFPGELF
abundance: few; d_gene: NA; v_gene: TRBV6-5; j_gene: TRBJ1-4; CDR3aa: ASSWGTNEKLF
abundance: NA; d_gene: NA; v_gene: TRBV5-4; j_gene: TRBJ2-1; CDR3aa: ASSSDSTRGSEQF
abundance: NA; d_gene: NA; v_gene: TRBV10-2; j_gene: TRBJ2-2; CDR3aa: ASSESGELF
abundance: once; d_gene: TRBD2; v_gene: TRBV7-9; j_gene: TRBJ2-3; CDR3aa: ASSSDTDSSGATDTQY
abundance: NA; d_gene: TRBD1; v_gene: TRBV6-1; j_gene: TRBJ1-1; CDR3aa: ASRKKGQGDTEAF
abundance: few; d_gene: NA; v_gene: TRBV6-1; j_gene: TRBJ2-5; CDR3aa: AISESVGPSQETQY
abundance: NA; d_gene: NA; v_gene: TRBV6-1; j_gene: TRBJ2-7; CDR3aa: ASSAGSGVYEQY
abundance: NA; d_gene: NA; v_gene: TRBV2; j_gene: TRBJ1-2; CDR3aa: ASSEWQSNYGYT
abundance: NA; d_gene: TRBD2; v_gene: TRBV27; j_gene: TRBJ2-2; CDR3aa: ASSFLGLAGAGELF
abundance: few; d_gene: NA; v_gene: TRBV27; j_gene: TRBJ1-5; CDR3aa: ASSLFGGGGQPQH
abundance: NA; d_gene: NA; v_gene: TRBV7-9; j_gene: TRBJ2-7; CDR3aa: ASSPDRTYEQY
abundance: NA; d_gene: TRBD2; v_gene: TRBV4-1; j_gene: TRBJ2-3; CDR3aa: ASSPGLAGYTDTQY
abundance: once; d_gene: NA; v_gene: TRBV29-1; j_gene: TRBJ2-7; CDR3aa: SVERLYEQY
abundance: few; d_gene: NA; v_gene: TRBV23-1; j_gene: TRBJ1-2; CDR3aa: AGRQSYGYT
abundance: NA; d_gene: TRBD2; v_gene: TRBV10-3; j_gene: TRBJ2-7; CDR3aa: AISVFLAGDRLYEQY
abundance: NA; d_gene: NA; v_gene: TRBV28; j_gene: TRBJ2-7; CDR3aa: ASSLRVGPYEQY
abundance: NA; d_gene: TRBD2; v_gene: TRBV4-2; j_gene: TRBJ2-1; CDR3aa: ASSQVAGVSYNEQF
abundance: few; d_gene: NA; v_gene: TRBV9; j_gene: TRBJ1-3; CDR3aa: ASSVGGGSGNTIY
abundance: NA; d_gene: NA; v_gene: TRBV28; j_gene: TRBJ2-7; CDR3aa: ASTQTTRGISYEQY
abundance: once; d_gene: NA; v_gene: TRBV7-9; j_gene: TRBJ2-5; CDR3aa: ASSPGHFETQY
abundance: once; d_gene: TRBD1; v_gene: TRBV4-1; j_gene: TRBJ2-1; CDR3aa: ASSQVTGNYEQF
abundance: NA; d_gene: TRBD1; v_gene: TRBV27; j_gene: TRBJ2-7; CDR3aa: ASSYGAGGMWEQY
abundance: NA; d_gene: NA; v_gene: TRBV5-1; j_gene: TRBJ1-1; CDR3aa: ASSLGQGGTEAF
abundance: NA; d_gene: NA; v_gene: TRBV5-6; j_gene: TRBJ2-1; CDR3aa: ASSLNNNEQF
abundance: NA; d_gene: NA; v_gene: TRBV6-4; j_gene: TRBJ2-2; CDR3aa: ASSDGEGTGELF
abundance: NA; d_gene: NA; v_gene: TRBV27; j_gene: TRBJ2-7; CDR3aa: ASSTTVSYEQY
abundance: NA; d_gene: NA; v_gene: TRBV28; j_gene: TRBJ2-5; CDR3aa: AGSPDGATQY
abundance: NA; d_gene: TRBD1; v_gene: TRBV9; j_gene: TRBJ1-4; CDR3aa: ASNTGTDNEKLF